The clone carrying this T cell receptor beta chain was recorded once. These data originate in a study of control samples from healthy donors and cancer patients. The germline V gene encodes CDR1 SGHTA and CDR2 FQGNSA. Trimming took off 3 bases at V and 6 bases at J, with 8 bases between the two ends. The CDR3 sequence is 13 residues long. The data were produced by immunoSEQ multiplex PCR, yet TCRdb's version contains in-frame clones alone and is incomplete. The sample yields around 120,000 clones, 80% to 90% seen once. The sequence was collected from a man aged 35-49 years in good health. The sample was blood. The chain carries TRBV7-2 and TRBJ2-2; D is unresolved. The CDR3 DNA is TGTGCCAGCAGCTTCAGAGATTCCGGGGAGCTGTTTTTT. It codes for CASSFRDSGELFF. The full variable domain, rest sourced from reference TRBV7-2 and TRBJ2-2, is GAGVSQSPSNKVTEKGKDVELRCDPISGHTALYWYRQSLGQGLEFLIYFQGNSAPDKSGLPSDRFSAERTGGSVSTLTIQRTQQEDSAVYLCASSFRDSGELFFGEGSRLTVL.